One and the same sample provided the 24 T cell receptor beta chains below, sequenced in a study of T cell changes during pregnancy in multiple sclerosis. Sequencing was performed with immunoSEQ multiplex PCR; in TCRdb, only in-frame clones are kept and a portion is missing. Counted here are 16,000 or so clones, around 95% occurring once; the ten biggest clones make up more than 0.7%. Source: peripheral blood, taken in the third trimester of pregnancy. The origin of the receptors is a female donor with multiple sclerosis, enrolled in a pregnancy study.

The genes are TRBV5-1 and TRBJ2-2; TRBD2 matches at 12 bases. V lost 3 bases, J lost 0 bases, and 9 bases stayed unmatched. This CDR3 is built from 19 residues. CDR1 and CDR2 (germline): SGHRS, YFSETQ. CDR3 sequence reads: CASSSVPTSGGANTGELFF. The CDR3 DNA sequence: TGCGCCAGCAGCTCCGTGCCGACTAGCGGGGGCGCGAACACCGGGGAGCTGTTTTTT. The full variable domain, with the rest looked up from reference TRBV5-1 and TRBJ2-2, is KAGVTQTPRYLIKTRGQQVTLSCSPISGHRSVSWYQQTPGQGLQFLFEYFSETQRNKGNFPGRFSGRQFSNSRSEMNVSTLELGDSALYLCASSSVPTSGGANTGELFFGEGSRLTVL.

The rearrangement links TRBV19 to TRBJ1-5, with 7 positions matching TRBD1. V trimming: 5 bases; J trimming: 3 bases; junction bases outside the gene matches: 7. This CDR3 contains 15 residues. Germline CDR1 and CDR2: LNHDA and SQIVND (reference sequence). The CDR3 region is CASSAIGTVNQPQHF. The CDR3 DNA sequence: TGTGCCAGTAGTGCGATCGGGACAGTCAATCAGCCCCAGCATTTT.

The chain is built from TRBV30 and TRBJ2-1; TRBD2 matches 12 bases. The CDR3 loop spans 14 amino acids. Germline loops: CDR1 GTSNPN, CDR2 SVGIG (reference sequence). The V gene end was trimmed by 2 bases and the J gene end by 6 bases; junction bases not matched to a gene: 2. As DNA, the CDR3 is TGTGCCTGGAGTCTAGCGGGAGGGTCCAATGAGCAGTTCTTC. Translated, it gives CAWSLAGGSNEQFF.

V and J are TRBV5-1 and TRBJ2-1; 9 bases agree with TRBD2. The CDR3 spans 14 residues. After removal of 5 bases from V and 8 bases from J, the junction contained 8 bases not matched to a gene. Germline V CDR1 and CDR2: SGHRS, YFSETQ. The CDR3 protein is CASSSGLALDEQFF. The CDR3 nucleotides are TGCGCCAGCAGTTCCGGACTAGCGTTGGATGAGCAGTTCTTC.

This chain's CDR3 is CASSLAGGGGETQYF. The CDR3 nucleotides read TGCGCCAGCAGCTTGGCTGGGGGAGGTGGAGAGACCCAGTACTTC. The rearrangement links TRBV5-1 to TRBJ2-5, with a tentative D call TRBD2 (6 bases). The CDR3 is made up of 15 amino acids. Trimming shortened V by 0 bases and J by 4 bases, and 13 bases separated the two germline ends. The germline V gene has CDR1 SGHRS and CDR2 YFSETQ.

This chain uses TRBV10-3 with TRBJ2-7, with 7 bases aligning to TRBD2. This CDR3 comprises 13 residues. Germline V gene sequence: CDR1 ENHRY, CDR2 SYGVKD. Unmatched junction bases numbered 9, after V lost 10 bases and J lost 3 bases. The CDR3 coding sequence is TGTGCCAGCGGTGAGCGGGGTGTCTACGAGCAGTACTTC. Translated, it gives CASGERGVYEQYF.

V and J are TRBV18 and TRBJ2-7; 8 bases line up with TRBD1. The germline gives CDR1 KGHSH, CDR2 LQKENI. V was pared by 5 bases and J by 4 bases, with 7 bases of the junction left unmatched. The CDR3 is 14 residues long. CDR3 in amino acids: CASSTGTGPYEQYF. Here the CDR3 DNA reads TGTGCCAGCTCAACGGGGACAGGCCCTTACGAGCAGTACTTC.

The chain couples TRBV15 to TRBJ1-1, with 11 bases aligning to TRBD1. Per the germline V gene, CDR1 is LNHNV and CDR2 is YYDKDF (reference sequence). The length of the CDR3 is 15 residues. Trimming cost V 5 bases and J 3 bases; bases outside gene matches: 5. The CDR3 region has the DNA TGTGCCACCAGCGCCAGGGACAGGGGGGACACTGAAGCTTTCTTT. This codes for CATSARDRGDTEAFF. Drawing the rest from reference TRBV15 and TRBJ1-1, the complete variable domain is DAMVIQNPRYQVTQFGKPVTLSCSQTLNHNVMYWYQQKSSQAPKLLFHYYDKDFNNEADTPDNFQSRRPNTSFCFLDIRSPGLGDTAMYLCATSARDRGDTEAFFGQGTRLTVV.

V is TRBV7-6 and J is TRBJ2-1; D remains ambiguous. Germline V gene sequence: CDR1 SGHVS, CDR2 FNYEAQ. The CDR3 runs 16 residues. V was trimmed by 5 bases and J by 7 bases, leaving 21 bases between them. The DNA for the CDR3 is TGTGCCAGCAGCCCCGGTACGCGGCATCCTGGGAATGAGCAGTTCTTC. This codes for CASSPGTRHPGNEQFF.

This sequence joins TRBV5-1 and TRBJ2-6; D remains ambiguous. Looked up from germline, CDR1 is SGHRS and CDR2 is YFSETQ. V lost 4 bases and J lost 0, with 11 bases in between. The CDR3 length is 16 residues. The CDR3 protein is CASSLVGASGANVLTF. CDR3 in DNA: TGCGCCAGCAGCCTGGTGGGCGCCTCTGGGGCCAACGTCCTGACTTTC. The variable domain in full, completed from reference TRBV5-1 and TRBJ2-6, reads KAGVTQTPRYLIKTRGQQVTLSCSPISGHRSVSWYQQTPGQGLQFLFEYFSETQRNKGNFPGRFSGRQFSNSRSEMNVSTLELGDSALYLCASSLVGASGANVLTFGAGSRLTVL.

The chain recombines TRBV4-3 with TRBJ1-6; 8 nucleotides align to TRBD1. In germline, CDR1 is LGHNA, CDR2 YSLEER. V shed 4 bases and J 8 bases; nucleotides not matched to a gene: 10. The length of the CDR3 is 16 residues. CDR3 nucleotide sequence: TGCGCCAGCAGCCCAACTGGACAGGGTCGGGATTCACCCCTCCACTTT. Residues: CASSPTGQGRDSPLHF.

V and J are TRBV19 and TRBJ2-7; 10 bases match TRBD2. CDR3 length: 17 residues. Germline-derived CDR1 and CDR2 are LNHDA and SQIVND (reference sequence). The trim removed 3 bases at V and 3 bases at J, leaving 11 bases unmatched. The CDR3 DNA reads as TGTGCCAGTAGTATCGTGGCTAGCGGGAGTAAGGTCTACGAGCAGTACTTC. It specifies CASSIVASGSKVYEQYF.

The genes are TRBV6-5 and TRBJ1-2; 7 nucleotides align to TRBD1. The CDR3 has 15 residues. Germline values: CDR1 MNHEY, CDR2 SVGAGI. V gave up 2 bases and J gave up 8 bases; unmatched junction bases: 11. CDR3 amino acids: CASSYQPTGMHGYTF. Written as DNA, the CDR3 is TGTGCCAGCAGTTACCAACCGACAGGGATGCACGGCTACACCTTC.

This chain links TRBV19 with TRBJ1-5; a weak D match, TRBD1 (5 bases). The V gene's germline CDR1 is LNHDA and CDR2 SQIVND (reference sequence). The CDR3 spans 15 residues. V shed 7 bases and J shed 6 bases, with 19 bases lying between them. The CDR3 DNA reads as TGTGCCAGTACAATTACCCCGCGGGGCGGTCAGCCCCAGCATTTT. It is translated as CASTITPRGGQPQHF.

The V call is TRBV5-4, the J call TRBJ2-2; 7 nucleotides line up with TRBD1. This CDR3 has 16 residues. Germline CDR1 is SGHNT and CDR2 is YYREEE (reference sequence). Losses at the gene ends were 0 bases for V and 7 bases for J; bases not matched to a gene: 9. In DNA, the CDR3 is TGTGCCAGCAGCTTGGCCGAGAGAGGGGGCGGCGGGGAGCTGTTTTTT. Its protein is CASSLAERGGGGELFF.

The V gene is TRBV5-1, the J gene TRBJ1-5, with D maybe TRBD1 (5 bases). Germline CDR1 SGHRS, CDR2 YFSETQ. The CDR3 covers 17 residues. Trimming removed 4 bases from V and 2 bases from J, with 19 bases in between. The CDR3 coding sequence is TGCGCCAGCAGCCCGGGACTCCTCAATTTTGGCAATCAGCCCCAGCATTTT. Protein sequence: CASSPGLLNFGNQPQHF. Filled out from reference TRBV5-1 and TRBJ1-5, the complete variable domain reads KAGVTQTPRYLIKTRGQQVTLSCSPISGHRSVSWYQQTPGQGLQFLFEYFSETQRNKGNFPGRFSGRQFSNSRSEMNVSTLELGDSALYLCASSPGLLNFGNQPQHFGDGTRLSIL.

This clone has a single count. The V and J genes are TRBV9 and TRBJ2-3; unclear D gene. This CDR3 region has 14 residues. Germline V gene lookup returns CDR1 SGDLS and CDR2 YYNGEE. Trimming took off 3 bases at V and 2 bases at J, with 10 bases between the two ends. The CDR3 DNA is TGTGCCAGCAGCGCTACAGAGTCCACAGATACGCAGTATTTT. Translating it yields CASSATESTDTQYF.

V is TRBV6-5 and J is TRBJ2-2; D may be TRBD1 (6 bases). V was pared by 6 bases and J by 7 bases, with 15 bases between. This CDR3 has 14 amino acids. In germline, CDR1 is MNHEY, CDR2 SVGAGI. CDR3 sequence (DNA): TGTGCCAGCAGCTGGGGGACATCAGGCGGGGAGCTGTTTTTT. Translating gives CASSWGTSGGELFF.

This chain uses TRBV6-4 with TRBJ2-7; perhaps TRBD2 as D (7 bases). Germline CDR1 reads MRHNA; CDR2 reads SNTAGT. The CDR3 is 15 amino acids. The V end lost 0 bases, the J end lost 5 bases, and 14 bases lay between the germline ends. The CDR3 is CASSDSGGAQDEQYF. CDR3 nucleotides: TGTGCCAGCAGTGACTCGGGGGGGGCGCAGGACGAGCAGTACTTC.

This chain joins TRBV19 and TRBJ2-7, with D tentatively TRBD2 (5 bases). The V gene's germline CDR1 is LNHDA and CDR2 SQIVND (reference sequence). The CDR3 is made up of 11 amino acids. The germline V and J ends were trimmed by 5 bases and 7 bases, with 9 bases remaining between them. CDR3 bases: TGTGCCAGTAGTGACCGGGAAGAGCAGTACTTC. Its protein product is CASSDREEQYF.

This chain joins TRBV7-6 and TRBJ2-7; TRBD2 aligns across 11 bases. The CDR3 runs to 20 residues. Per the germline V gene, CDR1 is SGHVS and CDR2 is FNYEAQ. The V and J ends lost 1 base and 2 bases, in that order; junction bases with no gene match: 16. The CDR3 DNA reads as TGTGCCAGCAGCTTAGATCTCGCGACTAGCGGGGTGGAAGGGGCCTACGAGCAGTACTTC. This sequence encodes CASSLDLATSGVEGAYEQYF. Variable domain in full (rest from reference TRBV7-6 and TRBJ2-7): GAGVSQSPRYKVTKRGQDVALRCDPISGHVSLYWYRQALGQGPEFLTYFNYEAQQDKSGLPNDRFSAERPEGSISTLTIQRTEQRDSAMYRCASSLDLATSGVEGAYEQYFGPGTRLTVT.

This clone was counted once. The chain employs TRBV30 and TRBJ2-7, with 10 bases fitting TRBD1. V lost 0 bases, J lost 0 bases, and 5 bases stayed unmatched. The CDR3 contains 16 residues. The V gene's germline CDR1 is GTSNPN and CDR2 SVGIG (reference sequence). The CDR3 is CAWSVRRDRGSYEQYF. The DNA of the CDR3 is TGTGCCTGGAGTGTACGGCGGGACAGGGGCTCCTACGAGCAGTACTTC.

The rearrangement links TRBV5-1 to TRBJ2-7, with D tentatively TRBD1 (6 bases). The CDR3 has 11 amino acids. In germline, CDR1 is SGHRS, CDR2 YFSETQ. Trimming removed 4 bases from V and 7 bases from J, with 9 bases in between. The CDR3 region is CASSTDREQYF. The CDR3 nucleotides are TGCGCCAGCAGCACGGACAGAGAGCAGTACTTC.

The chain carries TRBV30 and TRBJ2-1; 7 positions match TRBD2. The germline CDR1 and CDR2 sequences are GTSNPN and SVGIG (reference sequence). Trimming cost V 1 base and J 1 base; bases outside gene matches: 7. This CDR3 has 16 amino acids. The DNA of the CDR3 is TGTGCCTGGAGTGAGCTGGGAGGGGCTTCCTACAATGAGCAGTTCTTC. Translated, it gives CAWSELGGASYNEQFF.